This TCR beta chain was retrieved from a study of cytomegalovirus exposure and HLA in healthy donors (dated by TCRdb to 2017 to 2019). For context, the study as a whole: A later analysis indicated that the 130 or so validation repertoires were generated on the platform also employed for the roughly 650 repertoires of the first cohort. The aim of the study was to test whether cataloging public T cell receptors could identify signatures of past pathogen exposure. Along with the approximately 670-subject first cohort, a separate validation cohort of over a hundred different subjects was used. High-throughput TCR immunosequencing, statistical association of individual TCRs with disease status, and machine learning were combined to predict cytomegalovirus infection status.

Libraries were built with the immunoSEQ multiplex PCR assay. In the paper's pipeline: To diagnose cytomegalovirus status from the catalog of TCR beta chain sequences, a statistical classification framework was built. Not all clones reach the TCRdb copy of this immuneACCESS table, which keeps in-frame sequences only. Checked studies attribute under half of the gap to unresolved V genes and leave the rest unexplained. V, J and clone size are taken as reported in that table, and D and trimming were inferred from the DNA itself. Present in this sample are roughly 50,000 clones, around 90% of which were seen just once. The ten largest make up roughly 1% of the sample. Separate from the approximately 700-subject first cohort, the validation cohort of roughly 120 subjects was the group to which the donors belonged. Overall study results and their limits: In vitro tests confirmed that a few of the cytomegalovirus-associated TCR beta chains recognize cytomegalovirus antigens. In the study, some 160 TCR beta chains were listed as associated with cytomegalovirus. In a later analysis, TCRs clustered in the first cohort were found to also tend to co-occur in the 100 to 150 validation repertoires, with roughly 93% of cluster scores above 0. Most TCR sequences were seen in very few donors, while some public TCRs were found in many individuals. The authors suggested that the approach could potentially be extended to other disease states and immunological phenotypes. A later analysis lacked HLA typing for the validation cohort, so it scored co-occurrence in that cohort across all 110 or so repertoires. The classifier was reported to diagnose cytomegalovirus status with high specificity and sensitivity in both the original and validation cohorts.

Details on this clone: The target of this receptor is not known. Base qualities are missing; no much larger clone stands one base away.

Sequences MDHEN (CDR1) and SYDVKM (CDR2) are obtained from the germline V gene. The CDR3 runs 14 residues from the cysteine to the phenylalanine. Just CDR3 DNA is preserved here, 42 bases in frame from base 1. V is shortened by 6 bases, J by 8 bases, and the region joining them spans 18 bases. The rearranged segments are TRBV28 and TRBJ2-3, with a weak D call of TRBD2 (5 bases match). This clonotype was sampled from a man aged 18 to 30 in good health and CMV-seronegative. The sample consisted of PBMCs. The encoded CDR3 is CASRTLGGLGTQYF. DNA sequence: TGTGCCAGCAGGACCCTGGGCGGGCTAGGTACGCAGTATTTT.